What follows are 3 T cell receptor beta chains derived from one specimen sequenced in a study of blood T cell repertoires in COVID-19. Data came from immunoSEQ multiplex PCR; TCRdb stores just in-frame clones and leaves some out. In the table there are hundreds of thousands of clones, about 86% of which are singletons. What was sequenced was peripheral blood. The receptors were sampled from a woman aged 50 to 60 with acute or convalescent COVID-19.

This chain uses TRBV24-1 with TRBJ2-3; possible D gene TRBD2, 5 bases. The CDR3 contains 14 residues. Per germline, CDR1 KGHDR and CDR2 SFDVKD. Trimming stripped 7 bases from V and 3 bases from J, with 13 bases between. CDR3 loop: CATRAGENTDTQYF. CDR3 nucleotides: TGTGCCACCAGGGCCGGGGAGAATACAGATACGCAGTATTTT.

This clone has only one observation. The chain employs TRBV15 and TRBJ2-7; D gene ambiguous. Germline-derived CDR1 and CDR2 are LNHNV and YYDKDF (reference sequence). Between the trimmed V and J ends, which lost 2 bases and 5 bases, there was a span of 10 bases. The CDR3 runs 13 residues. The CDR3: CATSRPGQHEQYF. DNA for the CDR3: TGTGCCACCAGCAGACCTGGGCAGCACGAGCAGTACTTC. Full variable domain (remainder filled in from reference TRBV15 and TRBJ2-7): DAMVIQNPRYQVTQFGKPVTLSCSQTLNHNVMYWYQQKSSQAPKLLFHYYDKDFNNEADTPDNFQSRRPNTSFCFLDIRSPGLGDTAMYLCATSRPGQHEQYFGPGTRLTVT.

This clone was detected only a few times. The rearrangement uses TRBV3-1 (or the pseudogene TRBV3-2) and TRBJ2-7; the match to TRBD2 covers 10 bases. The CDR3 extends over 16 amino acids. Trimming took 4 bases from V and 2 from J; bases not matched to a gene: 8. The germline V gene has CDR1 LGHDT and CDR2 YNNKEL (reference sequence). CDR3 nucleotides: TGTGCCAGCAGCCCATTACGGACTAGCGGCACCTACGAGCAGTACTTC. Translated: CASSPLRTSGTYEQYF.